The 28 T cell receptor beta chains below come from one sample, sequenced in a study of OX40 agonist ivuxolimab in advanced cancers. Data came from immunoSEQ multiplex PCR; TCRdb stores just in-frame clones and leaves some out. There are about 50,000 clones in the sample; about 81% occur only once, and about 13% lies in the top ten. Sequencing used CD4+ or CD8+ T cells sorted from blood, obtained in a trial of the OX40 agonist ivuxolimab. These receptors were taken from an adult with an advanced solid tumor such as melanoma, head and neck, liver or kidney cancer.

The genes are TRBV6-6 and TRBJ2-7; D gene ambiguous. Germline V CDR1 and CDR2: MNHNY, SVGAGI (reference sequence). The CDR3 sequence is 13 residues long. Trimming took off 2 bases at V and 3 bases at J, with 8 bases between the two ends. The CDR3 region is CASSYQADYEQYF. The DNA for the CDR3 is TGTGCCAGCAGTTACCAGGCGGACTACGAGCAGTACTTC.

The sample holds a few counts of this clone. The V and J genes are TRBV11-2 and TRBJ2-7; D not certain. The CDR3 sequence is 15 residues long. The V gene lost 0 bases and the J gene lost 2 bases, with 11 bases spanning the gap. Germline loops: CDR1 SGHAT, CDR2 FQNNGV. The CDR3 region is CASSLDGRGPYEQYF. As DNA, the CDR3 is TGTGCCAGCAGCTTAGATGGACGCGGCCCCTACGAGCAGTACTTC.

This clone has a single count. The V call is TRBV7-9, the J call TRBJ1-6, with D uncertain. Trimming left V 6 bases short and J 10 bases short, with 13 bases between. The CDR3 covers 13 residues. The germline gives CDR1 SEHNR, CDR2 FQNEAQ (reference sequence). CDR3 amino acids: CASRSDPDSPLHF. The CDR3, as DNA: TGTGCCAGCAGATCCGACCCGGACTCACCCCTCCACTTT.

The chain has TRBV9 and TRBJ2-1, with 10 bases fitting TRBD1. V shed 4 bases and J 8 bases; nucleotides not matched to a gene: 12. CDR1 and CDR2 (germline): SGDLS, YYNGEE. The CDR3 totals 16 residues. The CDR3 here is CASSPIVGTGAHEQFF. The CDR3 DNA reads as TGTGCCAGCAGCCCGATCGTCGGGACAGGGGCCCATGAGCAGTTCTTC.

The chain employs TRBV11-2 and TRBJ2-1; D perhaps matches TRBD2 (6 bases). There are 13 residues in the CDR3. V was cut by 8 bases and J by 5 bases, with 13 bases left in between. Germline-derived CDR1 and CDR2 are SGHAT and FQNNGV. The CDR3: CASRPLAHNEQFF. DNA for the CDR3: TGTGCCAGCCGTCCCCTAGCGCACAATGAGCAGTTCTTC. Full variable domain (rest looked up from reference TRBV11-2 and TRBJ2-1): EAGVAQSPRYKIIEKRQSVAFWCNPISGHATLYWYQQILGQGPKLLIQFQNNGVVDDSQLPKDRFSAERLKGVDSTLKIQPAKLEDSAVYLCASRPLAHNEQFFGPGTRLTVL.

The chain has TRBV5-1 and TRBJ2-2; 7 bases agree with TRBD1. Unmatched junction bases numbered 5, after V lost 1 base and J lost 5 bases. The germline V gene encodes CDR1 SGHRS and CDR2 YFSETQ. The CDR3 is 15 residues long. CDR3 nucleotides: TGCGCCAGCAGCTTGACAGGGGTGGGGACCGGGGAGCTGTTTTTT. Translation gives CASSLTGVGTGELFF.

This sequence joins TRBV6-5 and TRBJ2-3; 8 bases agree with TRBD2. Germline trimming cut 6 bases from V and 2 bases from J; bases unmatched to any gene: 7. Germline V lookup: CDR1 MNHEY, CDR2 SVGAGI. The CDR3 is 15 amino acids. Here the CDR3 reads CASSQTSGLTDTQYF. In nucleotides, the CDR3 is TGTGCCAGCAGCCAAACTAGCGGACTCACAGATACGCAGTATTTT.

Only one count was recorded for this clone. The rearrangement joins TRBV6-1 to TRBJ1-1; TRBD1 aligns across 7 bases. This CDR3 has 14 residues. The junction had 6 bases not matched to a gene; V was cut back by 5 bases and J by 3 bases. Germline loops: CDR1 MNHNS, CDR2 SASEGT. As DNA, the CDR3 is TGTGCCAGCAGTTCGGGACAGCGACACACTGAAGCTTTCTTT. Translation gives CASSSGQRHTEAFF.

The chain has TRBV2 and TRBJ2-7; tentatively, D is TRBD1 (7 bases). This CDR3 region has 15 residues. The germline gives CDR1 SNHLY, CDR2 FYNNEI. V was shortened by 6 bases and J by 5 bases, with 20 bases between the two germline ends. The CDR3 sequence is CASRLQGGVLNEQYF. The CDR3 DNA sequence: TGTGCCAGCAGACTCCAGGGGGGCGTCCTGAACGAGCAGTACTTC.

This sequence joins TRBV12-5 and TRBJ2-3; the match to TRBD1 covers 7 bases. V dropped 4 bases and J dropped 3; count of bases not matched to a gene: 1. Germline V gene data show CDR1 as LGHNT and CDR2 as FRNRAP. CDR3 size: 13 residues. CDR3 residues: CASGWTGTDTQYF. The CDR3 DNA is TGTGCTAGTGGTTGGACAGGAACAGATACGCAGTATTTT. Based on the CDR3 plus reference TRBV12-5 and TRBJ2-3, the full variable domain is DARVTQTPRHKVTEMGQEVTMRCQPILGHNTVFWYRQTMMQGLELLAYFRNRAPLDDSGMPKDRFSAEMPDATLATLKIQPSEPRDSAVYFCASGWTGTDTQYFGPGTRLTVL.

The chain has TRBV20-1 and TRBJ2-5, with no clear D. The CDR3 has 10 amino acids. Trimming pared 5 bases from V and 1 base from J, leaving 2 bases between. Germline lookup yields CDR1 DFQATT and CDR2 SNEGSKA (reference sequence). CDR3 amino acids: CSAFQETQYF. The DNA of the CDR3 is TGCAGTGCTTTCCAAGAGACCCAGTACTTC.

This clone was found once. A read error may account for a junction end that differs from germline. V is TRBV5-8 and J is TRBJ2-6; no definite D call. Germline V gene lookup returns CDR1 SGHTS and CDR2 YDEGEE. This CDR3 comprises 15 residues. DNA of the CDR3: TGTGCCAGCAGCCTCGATACCTCTGAGGCCAACGTCCTGACTTTC. It codes for CASSLDTSEANVLTF.

This chain joins TRBV6-1 and TRBJ1-1; TRBD1 agrees at 9 bases. The CDR3 length is 14 residues. Germline CDR1 is MNHNS and CDR2 is SASEGT. After removal of 3 bases from V and 6 bases from J, the junction contained 5 bases not matched to a gene. This CDR3 is CASSDSRTGAEAFF. CDR3 nucleotide sequence: TGTGCCAGCAGTGACTCCAGGACAGGGGCTGAAGCTTTCTTT.

The chain carries TRBV6-1 and TRBJ2-7; 7 bases are a match to TRBD1. The CDR3 runs 15 residues. V trimming: 4 bases; J trimming: 0 bases; junction bases outside the gene matches: 6. The germline gives CDR1 MNHNS, CDR2 SASEGT. The CDR3 reads CASSGTGLSSYEQYF. CDR3 bases: TGTGCCAGCAGTGGGACAGGTCTCTCCTCCTACGAGCAGTACTTC.

The chain joins TRBV27 to TRBJ2-1; TRBD2 matches 14 bases. The junction had 5 bases not matched to a gene; V was cut back by 6 bases and J by 13 bases. CDR3 length: 13 residues. Germline CDR1 and CDR2: MNHEY and SMNVEV (reference sequence). The CDR3 DNA sequence: TGTGCCAGCAGGGGGACTAGCGGGAGTCCTCAGTTCTTC. It translates to CASRGTSGSPQFF.

The rearrangement uses TRBV6-1 and TRBJ1-2, with D unresolved. The CDR3 sequence is 13 residues long. V was trimmed by 6 bases and J by 4 bases, leaving 12 bases between them. The V gene's germline CDR1 is MNHNS and CDR2 SASEGT. CDR3 nucleotide sequence: TGTGCCAGCAGCAAAGACGTATTCTATGGCTACACCTTC. Translated, it gives CASSKDVFYGYTF.

V and J are TRBV28 and TRBJ2-7; no firm D call. Trimming shortened V by 7 bases and J by 0 bases, and 4 bases separated the two germline ends. The CDR3 covers 11 residues. The germline gives CDR1 MDHEN, CDR2 SYDVKM. The CDR3 reads CASTYSYEQYF. CDR3 in DNA: TGTGCCAGCACCTACTCCTACGAGCAGTACTTC.

This chain uses TRBV10-3 with TRBJ2-7; D is possibly TRBD2 (5 bases). CDR3 size: 11 residues. CDR1 is ENHRY and CDR2 is SYGVKD in the germline V gene. V dropped 9 bases and J dropped 3 bases, with 9 bases sitting between them. CDR3 amino acids: CAISRDYEQYF. In DNA, the CDR3 is TGTGCCATATCCCGGGACTACGAGCAGTACTTC.

The rearrangement links TRBV18 to TRBJ2-5; TRBD1 aligns across 10 bases. The germline gives CDR1 KGHSH, CDR2 LQKENI. CDR3 length equals 16 residues. V shed 1 base, J shed 11 bases, and the junction held 13 bases outside the gene matches. CDR3 sequence (DNA): TGTGCCAGCTCACCACTCCCGGGACAGGGGACAGGTGAGCAGTACTTC. Its protein is CASSPLPGQGTGEQYF.

This rearrangement joins TRBV6-6 to TRBJ2-7, with TRBD1 matching 7 bases. Germline values: CDR1 MNHNY, CDR2 SVGAGI (reference sequence). V lost 7 bases, J lost 1 base, and 7 bases stayed unmatched. The CDR3 contains 14 residues. CDR3 coding DNA: TGTGCCAGCAAGCCGACAGGGACGTCCTACGAGCAGTACTTC. Its translation is CASKPTGTSYEQYF.

V usage is TRBV11-2 and J usage is TRBJ1-1; 7 nucleotides agree with TRBD1. The CDR3 covers 17 residues. The germline V gene encodes CDR1 SGHAT and CDR2 FQNNGV. V shed 5 bases and J 1 base; nucleotides not matched to a gene: 13. The CDR3 region has the DNA TGTGCCAGCAGCCCAACCGATCGGGACAGAAAGAACACTGAAGCTTTCTTT. Amino acid sequence: CASSPTDRDRKNTEAFF.

The chain uses TRBV28 and TRBJ2-2, with D perhaps matching TRBD1 (5 bases). V shed 5 bases and J shed 2 bases, with 6 bases lying between them. Germline CDR1 is MDHEN and CDR2 is SYDVKM. CDR3 length equals 13 residues. The CDR3 sequence is CASSDSNTGELFF. CDR3 nucleotides: TGTGCCAGCAGTGACAGTAACACCGGGGAGCTGTTTTTT.

This sequence joins TRBV15 and TRBJ2-6, with 7 nucleotides matching TRBD1. This CDR3 comprises 19 residues. The J segment lost 0 bases and the V segment lost 2 bases, leaving 10 bases of the junction unmatched. Germline lookup yields CDR1 LNHNV and CDR2 YYDKDF (reference sequence). DNA of the CDR3: TGTGCCACCAGCAGATTTCGTCCCGGGACAGTCTCTGGGGCCAACGTCCTGACTTTC. Protein product: CATSRFRPGTVSGANVLTF.

The chain recombines TRBV6-5 with TRBJ2-7; D perhaps matches TRBD2 (6 bases). V lost 5 bases and J lost 6, with 17 bases in between. Germline V lookup: CDR1 MNHEY, CDR2 SVGAGI. The length of the CDR3 is 14 residues. The CDR3 spells CASSETSRRGEQYF. CDR3 in DNA: TGTGCCAGCAGTGAAACTAGCAGGAGAGGCGAGCAGTACTTC.

The chain recombines TRBV7-2 with TRBJ1-1, with no clear D. Trimming took off 6 bases at V and 5 bases at J, with 10 bases between the two ends. The CDR3 totals 12 residues. Germline CDR1 and CDR2: SGHTA and FQGNSA. The CDR3 region is CASRPSGTEAFF. The CDR3 region has the DNA TGTGCCAGCAGACCTTCGGGGACTGAAGCTTTCTTT. The full variable domain, its missing parts supplied by reference TRBV7-2 and TRBJ1-1, is GAGVSQSPSNKVTEKGKDVELRCDPISGHTALYWYRQSLGQGLEFLIYFQGNSAPDKSGLPSDRFSAERTGGSVSTLTIQRTQQEDSAVYLCASRPSGTEAFFGQGTRLTVV.

The chain uses TRBV11-2 and TRBJ2-5; 7 bases agree with TRBD1. This CDR3 contains 15 residues. Germline values: CDR1 SGHAT, CDR2 FQNNGV. With 1 base clipped from V and 7 bases from J, the junction kept 9 bases outside the gene matches. DNA for the CDR3: TGTGCCAGCAGCTTAGCGGCAGGGACAGAGGGGACCCAGTACTTC. Its protein product is CASSLAAGTEGTQYF.

V and J are TRBV6-5 and TRBJ1-1; 7 bases line up with TRBD1. This CDR3 contains 15 residues. CDR1 is MNHEY and CDR2 is SVGAGI in the germline V gene. V shed 6 bases, J shed 3 bases, and the junction held 10 bases outside the gene matches. CDR3 amino acids: CASSETGRVYTEAFF. The CDR3 nucleotides are TGTGCCAGCAGCGAGACAGGGCGGGTCTACACTGAAGCTTTCTTT.

This clone occurred once. This chain joins TRBV9 and TRBJ1-3; unclear D gene. V shed 4 bases and J shed 4 bases, with 9 bases lying between them. Per germline, CDR1 SGDLS and CDR2 YYNGEE. The CDR3 loop spans 13 amino acids. CDR3 DNA sequence: TGTGCCAGCAGCCCTAGTGGGGGAAACACCATATATTTT. As protein: CASSPSGGNTIYF.